This TCR beta chain was recovered during a study of identical twins. Study-level findings and limits: The study found that models underestimated out-of-frame TCR alpha sharing in monozygotic twins. Conclusions were based on cross-sectional statistical analysis, without following the same donors. Twin-shared out-of-frame alpha sequences were enriched for low generation probability.

This CDR3 has 13 amino acids. The donor group consisted entirely of healthy Caucasians. This clonotype was recorded many times. Its antigen is undetermined. TCRdb ran MiXCR on the 5' RACE reads and lists one entry per CDR3 protein. The repertoire holds around 670,000 distinct CDR3 sequences, roughly 6% seen once, with around 1.9% in the top ten. Sequenced input: naive T cells sorted from blood. The genes are TRBV12-1 and TRBJ2-1; the D call in the table, TRBD1, was not verified against the DNA. TRBV12-1 is assigned pseudogene status. The clonotype was recovered from a man younger than 30 in good health. The CDR3 region has the DNA TGTGCCAGCAGCTTTGCGCGGGGGGGTGAGCAGTTCTTC. Translating it yields CASSFARGGEQFF.